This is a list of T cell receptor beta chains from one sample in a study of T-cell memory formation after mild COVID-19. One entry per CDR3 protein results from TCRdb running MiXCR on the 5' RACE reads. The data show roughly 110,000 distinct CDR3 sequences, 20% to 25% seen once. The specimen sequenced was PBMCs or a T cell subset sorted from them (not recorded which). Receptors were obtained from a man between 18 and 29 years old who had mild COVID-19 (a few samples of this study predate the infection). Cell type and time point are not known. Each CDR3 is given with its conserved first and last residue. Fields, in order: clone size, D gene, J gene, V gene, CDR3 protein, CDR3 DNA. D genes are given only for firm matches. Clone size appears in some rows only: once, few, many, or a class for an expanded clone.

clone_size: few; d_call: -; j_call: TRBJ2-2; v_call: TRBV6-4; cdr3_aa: CASRFRSNTGELFF; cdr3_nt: TGTGCCAGCCGGTTTCGGTCGAACACCGGGGAGCTGTTTTTT
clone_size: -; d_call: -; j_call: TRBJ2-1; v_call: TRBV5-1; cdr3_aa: CASTGSSYNEQFF; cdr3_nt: TGCGCCAGCACGGGGAGCTCCTACAATGAGCAGTTCTTC
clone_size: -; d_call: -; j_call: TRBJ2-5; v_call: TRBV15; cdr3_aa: CATSRDWGNQETQYF; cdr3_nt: TGTGCCACCAGCAGAGATTGGGGGAATCAAGAGACCCAGTACTTC
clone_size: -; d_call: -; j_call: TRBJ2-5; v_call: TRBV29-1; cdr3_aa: CSVDSREETQYF; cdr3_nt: TGCAGCGTTGACTCTAGGGAAGAGACCCAGTACTTC
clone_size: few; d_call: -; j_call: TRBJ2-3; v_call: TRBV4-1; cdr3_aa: CASSLPGLGTDTQYF; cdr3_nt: TGCGCCAGCAGCCTGCCGGGACTCGGCACAGATACGCAGTATTTT
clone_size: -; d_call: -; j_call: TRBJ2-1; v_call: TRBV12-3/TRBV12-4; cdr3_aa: CASSFRVIARNEQFF; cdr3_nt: TGTGCCAGCAGTTTCCGGGTTATAGCTCGGAATGAGCAGTTCTTC
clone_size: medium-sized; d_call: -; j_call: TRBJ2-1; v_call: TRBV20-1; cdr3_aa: CSARIGPHDNEQFF; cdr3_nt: TGCAGTGCTAGGATTGGGCCTCACGACAATGAGCAGTTCTTC
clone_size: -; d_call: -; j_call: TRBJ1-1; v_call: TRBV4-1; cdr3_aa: CASRQGWGAEAFF; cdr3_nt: TGCGCCAGCAGACAGGGTTGGGGCGCTGAAGCTTTCTTT
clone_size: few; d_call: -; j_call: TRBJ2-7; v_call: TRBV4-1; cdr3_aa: CASSPRSGDYEQYF; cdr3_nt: TGCGCCAGCAGCCCCCGTTCAGGGGACTACGAGCAGTACTTC
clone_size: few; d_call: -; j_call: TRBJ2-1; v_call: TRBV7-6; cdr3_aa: CASSSRGHNEQFF; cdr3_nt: TGTGCCAGCAGCTCCCGAGGTCACAATGAGCAGTTCTTC
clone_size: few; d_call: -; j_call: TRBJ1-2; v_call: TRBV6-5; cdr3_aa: CASSYNQGSGGYTF; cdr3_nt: TGTGCCAGCAGTTACAATCAGGGATCGGGTGGCTACACCTTC
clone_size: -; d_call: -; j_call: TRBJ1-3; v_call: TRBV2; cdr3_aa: CASSRGSGNTIYF; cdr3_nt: TGTGCCAGCAGTAGAGGATCTGGAAACACCATATATTTT
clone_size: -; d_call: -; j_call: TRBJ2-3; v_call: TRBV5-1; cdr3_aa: CASKSDGDGTDTQYF; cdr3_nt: TGCGCCAGCAAATCGGACGGAGATGGCACAGATACGCAGTATTTT
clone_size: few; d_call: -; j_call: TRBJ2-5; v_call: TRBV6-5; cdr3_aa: CASSAWGETQYF; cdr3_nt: TGTGCCAGCAGCGCGTGGGGGGAGACCCAGTACTTC
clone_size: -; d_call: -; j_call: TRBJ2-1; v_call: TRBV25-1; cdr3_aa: CATSGGNNEQFF; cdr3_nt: TGTGCCACCAGTGGGGGAAACAATGAGCAGTTCTTC
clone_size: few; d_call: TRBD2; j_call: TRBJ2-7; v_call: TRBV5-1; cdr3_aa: CASSLVIAGGSSYEQYF; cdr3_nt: TGCGCCAGCAGCTTGGTGATAGCGGGGGGAAGCTCCTACGAGCAGTACTTC
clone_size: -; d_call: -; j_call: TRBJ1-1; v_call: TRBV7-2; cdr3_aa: CASSLVPVSTEAFF; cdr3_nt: TGTGCCAGCAGCTTAGTCCCAGTTTCCACTGAAGCTTTCTTT
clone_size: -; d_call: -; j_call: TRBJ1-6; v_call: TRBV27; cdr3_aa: CASSFEGTTPLHF; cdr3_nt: TGTGCCAGCAGTTTCGAGGGCACGACACCCCTCCACTTT
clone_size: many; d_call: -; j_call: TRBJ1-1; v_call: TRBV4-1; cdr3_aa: CASSLRTLGTEAFF; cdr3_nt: TGCGCCAGCAGCCTAAGGACTCTGGGCACTGAAGCTTTCTTT
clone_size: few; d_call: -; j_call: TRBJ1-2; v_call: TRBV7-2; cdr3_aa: CASSLLGDGKGYTF; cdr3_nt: TGTGCCAGCAGCTTACTTGGGGATGGGAAGGGCTACACCTTC
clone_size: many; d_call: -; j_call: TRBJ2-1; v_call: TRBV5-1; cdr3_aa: CASSLKTGGDEQFF; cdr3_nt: TGCGCCAGCAGCTTGAAAACAGGGGGGGATGAGCAGTTCTTC
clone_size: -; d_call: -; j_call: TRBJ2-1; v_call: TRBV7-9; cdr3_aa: CASSLVVSNEQFF; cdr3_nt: TGTGCCAGCAGCTTAGTTGTTAGTAATGAGCAGTTCTTC
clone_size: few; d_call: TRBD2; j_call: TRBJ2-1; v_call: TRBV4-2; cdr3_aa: CASSQAGGAYNEQFF; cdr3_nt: TGTGCCAGCAGCCAAGCCGGGGGGGCCTACAATGAGCAGTTCTTC
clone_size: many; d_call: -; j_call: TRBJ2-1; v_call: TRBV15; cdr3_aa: CATSISRASNEQFF; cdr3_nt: TGTGCCACCAGCATATCACGGGCCTCCAATGAGCAGTTCTTC
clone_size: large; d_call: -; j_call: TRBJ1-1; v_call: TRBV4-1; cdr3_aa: CASSPREVAEAFF; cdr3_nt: TGCGCCAGCAGCCCTAGGGAGGTGGCTGAAGCTTTCTTT
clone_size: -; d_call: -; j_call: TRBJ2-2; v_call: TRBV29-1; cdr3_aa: CSVVSLRGTGELFF; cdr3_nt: TGCAGCGTCGTATCTTTGAGGGGCACCGGGGAGCTGTTTTTT
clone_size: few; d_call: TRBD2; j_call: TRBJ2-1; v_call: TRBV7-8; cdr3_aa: CASSVGVTTRGGSYNEQFF; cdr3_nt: TGTGCCAGCAGCGTCGGGGTTACCACCCGGGGGGGGTCCTACAATGAGCAGTTCTTC
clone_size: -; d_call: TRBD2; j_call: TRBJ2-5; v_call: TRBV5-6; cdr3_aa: CASSLGLAEPGGTQYF; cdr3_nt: TGTGCCAGCAGCTTGGGGCTAGCGGAACCGGGGGGGACCCAGTACTTC
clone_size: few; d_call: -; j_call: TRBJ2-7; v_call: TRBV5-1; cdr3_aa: CASSSRAGLSSYEQYF; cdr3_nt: TGCGCCAGCAGCTCCCGGGCGGGGCTAAGCTCCTACGAGCAGTACTTC
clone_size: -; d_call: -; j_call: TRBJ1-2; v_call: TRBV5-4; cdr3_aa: CASSLEGGANYGYTF; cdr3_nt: TGTGCCAGCAGCTTGGAAGGAGGAGCTAACTATGGCTACACCTTC
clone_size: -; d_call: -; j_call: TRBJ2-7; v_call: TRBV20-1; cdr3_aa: CSALRVNEQYF; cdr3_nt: TGCAGTGCCCTGCGGGTTAACGAGCAGTACTTC
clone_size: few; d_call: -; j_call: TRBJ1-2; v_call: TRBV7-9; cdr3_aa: CASSLGSSNYGYTF; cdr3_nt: TGTGCCAGCAGCTTGGGCAGTTCCAACTATGGCTACACCTTC
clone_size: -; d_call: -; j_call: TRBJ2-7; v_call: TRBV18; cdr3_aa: CASSLGGGPYYEQYF; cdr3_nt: TGTGCCAGCTCACTCGGTGGGGGCCCTTACTACGAGCAGTACTTC
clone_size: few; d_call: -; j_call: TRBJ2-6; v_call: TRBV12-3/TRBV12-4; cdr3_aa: CASSSFFREGLGANVLTF; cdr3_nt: TGTGCCAGCAGTTCCTTTTTCCGGGAAGGACTTGGGGCCAACGTCCTGACTTTC
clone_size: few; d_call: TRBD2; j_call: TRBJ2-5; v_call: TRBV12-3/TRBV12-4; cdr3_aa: CASSGPGTRGETQYF; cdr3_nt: TGTGCCAGCAGTGGCCCCGGGACTAGAGGAGAGACCCAGTACTTC
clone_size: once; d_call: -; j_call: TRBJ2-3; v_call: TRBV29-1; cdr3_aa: CSVVRGADTQYF; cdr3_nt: TGCAGCGTTGTCAGGGGCGCAGATACGCAGTATTTT
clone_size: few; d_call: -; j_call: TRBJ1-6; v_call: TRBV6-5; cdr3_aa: CASSYSEVNSPLHF; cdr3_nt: TGTGCCAGCAGTTATTCAGAGGTCAACTCACCCCTCCACTTT
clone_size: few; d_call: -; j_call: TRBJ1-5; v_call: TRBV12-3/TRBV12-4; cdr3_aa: CASSLFGANQPQHF; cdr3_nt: TGTGCCAGCAGTTTATTTGGGGCCAATCAGCCCCAGCATTTT
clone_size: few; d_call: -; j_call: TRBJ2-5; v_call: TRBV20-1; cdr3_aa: CSARIQTQYF; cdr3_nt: TGCAGTGCCCGTATCCAGACCCAGTACTTC
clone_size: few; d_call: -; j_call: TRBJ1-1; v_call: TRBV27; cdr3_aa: CASRRGTEAFF; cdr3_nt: TGTGCCAGCAGAAGAGGGACTGAAGCTTTCTTT
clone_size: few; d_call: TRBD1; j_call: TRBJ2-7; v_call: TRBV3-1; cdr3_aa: CASSPPRTGQSYEQYF; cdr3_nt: TGTGCCAGCAGCCCGCCCCGGACAGGGCAATCCTACGAGCAGTACTTC